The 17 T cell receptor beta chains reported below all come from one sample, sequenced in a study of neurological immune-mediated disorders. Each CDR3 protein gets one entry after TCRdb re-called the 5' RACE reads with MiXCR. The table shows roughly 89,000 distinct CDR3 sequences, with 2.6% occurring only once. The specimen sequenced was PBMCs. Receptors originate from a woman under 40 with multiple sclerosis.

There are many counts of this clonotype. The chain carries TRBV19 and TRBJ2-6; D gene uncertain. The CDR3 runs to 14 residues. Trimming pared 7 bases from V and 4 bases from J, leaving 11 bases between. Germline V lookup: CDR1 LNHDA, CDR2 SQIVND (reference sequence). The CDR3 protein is CASNEKTGANVLTF. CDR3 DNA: TGTGCCAGTAATGAGAAAACAGGGGCCAACGTCCTGACTTTC.

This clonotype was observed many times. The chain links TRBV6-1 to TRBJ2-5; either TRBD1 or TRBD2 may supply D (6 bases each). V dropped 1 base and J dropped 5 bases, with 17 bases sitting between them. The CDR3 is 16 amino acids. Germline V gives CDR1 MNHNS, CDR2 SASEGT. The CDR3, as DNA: TGTGCCAGCAGTGAAGTGGGCCCGGGGGCTTGGGAGACCCAGTACTTC. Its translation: CASSEVGPGAWETQYF.

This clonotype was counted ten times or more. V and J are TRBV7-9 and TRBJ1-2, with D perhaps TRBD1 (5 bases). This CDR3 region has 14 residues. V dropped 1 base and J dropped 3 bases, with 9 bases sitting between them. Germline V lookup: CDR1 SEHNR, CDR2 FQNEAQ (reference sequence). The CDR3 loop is CASSLVGVDYGYTF. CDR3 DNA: TGTGCCAGCAGCTTAGTAGGGGTGGACTATGGCTACACCTTC.

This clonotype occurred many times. CDR3 coding DNA: TGCAGTGCTGAAGATTCCGGGACTAGGAACACAGATACGCAGTATTTT. Its protein is CSAEDSGTRNTDTQYF. The chain links TRBV20-1 to TRBJ2-3; 8 bases line up with TRBD2. This CDR3 is 16 amino acids long. Germline V gene sequence: CDR1 DFQATT, CDR2 SNEGSKA (reference sequence). V dropped 5 bases and J dropped 2; count of bases not matched to a gene: 12.

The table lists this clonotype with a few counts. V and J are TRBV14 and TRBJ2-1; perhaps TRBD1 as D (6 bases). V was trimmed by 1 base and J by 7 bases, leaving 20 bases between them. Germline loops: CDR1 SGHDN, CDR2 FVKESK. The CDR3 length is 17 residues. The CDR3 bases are TGTGCCAGCAGCCAAGTTTTCATACCGGGACACCTGAATGAGCAGTTCTTC. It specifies CASSQVFIPGHLNEQFF.

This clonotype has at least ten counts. The CDR3 coding sequence is TGTGCCAGCAGCCCCGGGTCAACCTACGAGCAGTACTTC. This encodes CASSPGSTYEQYF. The V call is TRBV7-6, the J call TRBJ2-7, with no clear D. Germline V CDR1 and CDR2: SGHVS, FNYEAQ. The V end lost 5 bases, the J end lost 2 bases, and 10 bases lay between the germline ends. The CDR3 runs 13 residues.

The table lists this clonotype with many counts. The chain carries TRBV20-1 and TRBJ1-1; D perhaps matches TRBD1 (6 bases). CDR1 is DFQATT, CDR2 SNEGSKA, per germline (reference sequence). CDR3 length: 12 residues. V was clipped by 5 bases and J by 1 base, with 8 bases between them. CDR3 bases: TGCAGTGCTTCGACAGGGAACACTGAAGCTTTCTTT. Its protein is CSASTGNTEAFF.

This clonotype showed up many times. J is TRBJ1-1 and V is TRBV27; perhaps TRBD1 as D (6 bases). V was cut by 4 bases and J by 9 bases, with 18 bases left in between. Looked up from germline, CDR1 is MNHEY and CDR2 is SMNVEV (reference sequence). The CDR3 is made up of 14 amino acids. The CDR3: CASSSQGYSHKAFF. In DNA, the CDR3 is TGTGCCAGCAGTTCGCAGGGGTATTCACATAAAGCTTTCTTT.

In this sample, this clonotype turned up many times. As DNA, the CDR3 is TGTGCCAGCAGCTCGGGACTAGCGGGATATTCTGGGGCCAACGTCCTGACTTTC. Amino acids: CASSSGLAGYSGANVLTF. The V gene is TRBV7-2, the J gene TRBJ2-6; TRBD2 matches at 13 bases. The CDR3 sequence is 18 residues long. CDR1 and CDR2 from the germline V gene are SGHTA and FQGNSA. The V gene end was trimmed by 4 bases and the J gene end by 1 base; junction bases not matched to a gene: 4.

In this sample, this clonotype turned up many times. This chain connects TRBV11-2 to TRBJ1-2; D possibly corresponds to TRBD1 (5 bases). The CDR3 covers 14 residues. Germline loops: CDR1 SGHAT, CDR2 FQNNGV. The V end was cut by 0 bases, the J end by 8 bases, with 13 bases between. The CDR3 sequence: CASSLEGRPSGYTF. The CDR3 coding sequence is TGTGCCAGCAGCTTAGAGGGACGGCCTTCGGGCTACACCTTC.

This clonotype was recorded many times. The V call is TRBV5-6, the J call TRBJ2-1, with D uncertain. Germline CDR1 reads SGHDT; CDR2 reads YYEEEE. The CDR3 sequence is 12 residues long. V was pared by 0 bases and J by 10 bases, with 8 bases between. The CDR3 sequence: CASSLVAAEQFF. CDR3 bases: TGTGCCAGCAGCTTGGTCGCAGCCGAGCAGTTCTTC.

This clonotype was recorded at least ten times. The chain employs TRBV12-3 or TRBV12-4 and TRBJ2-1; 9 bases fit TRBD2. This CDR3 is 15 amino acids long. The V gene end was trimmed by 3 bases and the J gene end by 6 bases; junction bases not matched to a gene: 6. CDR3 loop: CASSFPTSGSNEQFF. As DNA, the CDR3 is TGTGCCAGCAGTTTCCCGACTAGCGGATCCAATGAGCAGTTCTTC.

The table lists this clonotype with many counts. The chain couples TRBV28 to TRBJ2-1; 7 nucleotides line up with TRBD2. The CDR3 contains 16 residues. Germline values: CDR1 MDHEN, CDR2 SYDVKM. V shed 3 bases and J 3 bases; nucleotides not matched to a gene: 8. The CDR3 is CASSLAGGSYYNEQFF. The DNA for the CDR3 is TGTGCCAGCAGTTTGGCGGGCGGGAGTTACTACAATGAGCAGTTCTTC. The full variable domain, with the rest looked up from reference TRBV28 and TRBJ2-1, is DVKVTQSSRYLVKRTGEKVFLECVQDMDHENMFWYRQDPGLGLRLIYFSYDVKMKEKGDIPEGYSVSREKKERFSLILESASTNQTSMYLCASSLAGGSYYNEQFFGPGTRLTVL.

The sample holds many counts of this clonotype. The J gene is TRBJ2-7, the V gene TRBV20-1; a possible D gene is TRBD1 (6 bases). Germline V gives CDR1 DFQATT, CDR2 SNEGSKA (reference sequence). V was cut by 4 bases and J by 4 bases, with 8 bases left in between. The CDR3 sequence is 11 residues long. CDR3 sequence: CSATRGYEQYF. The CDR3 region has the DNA TGCAGTGCTACCAGGGGTTACGAGCAGTACTTC.

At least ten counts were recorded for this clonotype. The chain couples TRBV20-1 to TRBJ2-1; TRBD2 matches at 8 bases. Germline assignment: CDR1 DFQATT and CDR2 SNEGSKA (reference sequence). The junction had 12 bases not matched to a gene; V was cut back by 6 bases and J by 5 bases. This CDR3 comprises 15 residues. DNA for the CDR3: TGCAGTGCCGCACAACTAGCGGACTTAAACAATGAGCAGTTCTTC. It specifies CSAAQLADLNNEQFF.

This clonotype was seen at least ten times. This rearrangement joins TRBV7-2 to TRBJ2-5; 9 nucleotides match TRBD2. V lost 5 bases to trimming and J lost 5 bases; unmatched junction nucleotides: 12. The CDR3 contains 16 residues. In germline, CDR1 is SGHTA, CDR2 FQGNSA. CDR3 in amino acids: CASSPLGAGGGETQYF. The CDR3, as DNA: TGTGCCAGCAGCCCTTTAGGAGCGGGAGGTGGGGAGACCCAGTACTTC.

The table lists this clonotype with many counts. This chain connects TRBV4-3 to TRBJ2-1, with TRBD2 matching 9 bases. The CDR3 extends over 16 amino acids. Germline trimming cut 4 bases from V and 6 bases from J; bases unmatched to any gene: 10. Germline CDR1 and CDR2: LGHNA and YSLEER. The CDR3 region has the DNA TGCGCCAGCAGCCTCATTAGCGGGGGCACTGGCAATGAGCAGTTCTTC. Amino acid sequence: CASSLISGGTGNEQFF.